The next 2 T cell receptor beta chains were all read from a single sample in a study of shared clonotypes between healthy human individuals. The naive CD8 population came from CD45RO-negative cells selected for CCR7, without terminally differentiated effector memory CD45RA+ cells. Clones were read by immunoSEQ multiplex PCR, and TCRdb kept only the in-frame ones, dropping some. The sample yields about 2.1 million clones, over 85% seen once. The sequencing sample was made of naive CD8+ T cells from PBMCs. The receptors come from a man younger than 35 in good health. Some clones in this sample may be carry-over from other donors' samples.

The chain joins TRBV6-1 to TRBJ1-1; 7 bases are a match to TRBD1. In germline, CDR1 is MNHNS, CDR2 SASEGT. CDR3 length: 17 residues. V lost 4 bases to trimming and J lost 4 bases; unmatched junction nucleotides: 15. The DNA of the CDR3 is TGTGCCAGCAGTGGGAGACAGGGCCCTCTTGGGAGCACTGAAGCTTTCTTT. Protein product: CASSGRQGPLGSTEAFF.

The chain combines TRBV4-3 with TRBJ2-1; 14 positions agree with TRBD2. V was clipped by 0 bases and J by 5 bases; unmatched bases: 3. Germline values: CDR1 LGHNA, CDR2 YSLEER. This CDR3 spans 17 amino acids. The CDR3 region is CASSQDPGLAGDNEQFF. Written as DNA, the CDR3 is TGCGCCAGCAGCCAAGACCCGGGACTAGCGGGAGACAATGAGCAGTTCTTC.